The clone carrying this T cell receptor (beta chain) showed up just a few times. Its antigen is still unknown. The data were taken from a study of blood T cells in healthy people across ages. Through a sample-barcoded 5' primer and a J-beta primer mix, a second PCR was run for roughly 6 to 12 cycles. TCRdb re-analysed the 5' RACE reads in MiXCR, keeping a single row per CDR3 protein. The data contain about 1.4 million distinct CDR3 sequences, 59% of them singletons. Total RNA was extracted at no less than 6 micrograms per sample. Regarding the study as a whole: More naive CD4+ cells and higher diversity were found in long-lived than in aged donors. Diversity of TCR beta per million T cells declined in a roughly linear way with age. Researchers report that TCR beta diversity correlated strongly with naive T cell percentage.

What was sequenced was blood. This receptor was obtained from a man in his late teens or twenties in good health.

In DNA, the CDR3 is TGTGCCAGCAGTCCCTCTAGCGGGGGGGCCTACGAGCAGTACTTC. Translating it yields CASSPSSGGAYEQYF. J is TRBJ2-4 and V is TRBV6-5, with 12 nucleotides matching TRBD2. The J call may not be correct, given that the DNA end is closer to TRBJ2-7. Germline lookup yields CDR1 MNHEY and CDR2 SVGAGI. The CDR3 runs to 15 residues.